This T cell receptor beta chain was obtained from a study of blood T cell repertoires in COVID-19. Overall study: Samples representing acute and convalescent COVID-19 were sourced from the United States, Italy and Spain.

The authors' processing: Reference gene primers were amplified, and this amplification served to estimate nucleated cell counts. Using immunoSEQ multiplex PCR, the repertoire was profiled, and TCRdb retains in-frame clones only, with some absent. That table furnishes V, J and clone size, whereas the DNA furnished D and trimming. Here the sample spans around 130,000 clones, about 83% being singletons. Trimming took 3 bases from V and 5 from J, leaving 11 bases between them. The CDR3 loop spans 14 amino acids. CDR1 SGHRS and CDR2 YFSETQ come from the germline V gene. The chain recombines TRBV5-1 with TRBJ2-2; perhaps TRBD1 as D (6 bases). The sequenced sample consisted of peripheral blood. The clonotype originates from a human donor in a cohort sampled during active COVID-19. The DNA of the CDR3 is TGCGCCAGCAGCTCGGGACACCCAACCGGGGAGCTGTTTTTT. Its translation is CASSSGHPTGELFF.